These T cell receptor beta chains were read from a single sample in a study of blood T cell repertoires in COVID-19. Sequencing was performed with immunoSEQ multiplex PCR; in TCRdb, only in-frame clones are kept and a portion is missing. This sample has more than 50,000 clones; 89% occur once, and the top ten carry nearly 5%. The material sequenced was peripheral blood. These TCRs come from a man between 60 and 75 years old with active COVID-19. The CDR3 runs from the conserved cysteine through the conserved F or W. The order of the fields is V gene, CDR3 length, J gene, D gene, CDR3 protein. A D gene is named only where the DNA matches it firmly.

>TRBV5-4|15|TRBJ2-3|TRBD1
CASSTSGTGRDTQYF
>TRBV2|16|TRBJ2-7|TRBD2
CASSLMGTSGNYEQYF
>TRBV3-1/TRBV3-2|17|TRBJ2-7|TRBD1
CASSQDRGTGSSYEQYF
>TRBV6-2/TRBV6-3|17|TRBJ2-5|TRBD2
CASSAGLAGVGSETQYF
>TRBV19|19|TRBJ2-2|TRBD1
CASNGLRDRGQIVTGELFF
>TRBV18|15|TRBJ1-2|-
CASSPPGHPNYGYTF
>TRBV6-2/TRBV6-3|16|TRBJ2-5|TRBD1
CASSHTGQGTQETQYF
>TRBV2|15|TRBJ2-3|TRBD1
CASSVGTGFADTQYF
>TRBV6-5|13|TRBJ2-7|-
CASRSGQTYEQYF
>TRBV5-1|14|TRBJ2-2|TRBD2
CASSGGRATGELFF
>TRBV28|14|TRBJ1-3|-
CASSRQSLTDTIYF
>TRBV2|14|TRBJ1-5|-
CASSELGIGQPQHF
>TRBV6-5|13|TRBJ1-2|-
CASRPPADKKYTF
>TRBV27|16|TRBJ1-6|TRBD1
CASSLPLTGGKSPLHF
>TRBV2|18|TRBJ2-1|TRBD2
CASKKREAITNSYNEQFF
>TRBV28|15|TRBJ2-7|-
CASRHTSKQGREQYF
>TRBV27|15|TRBJ2-7|-
CASSWVGQGSYEQYF
>TRBV29-1|13|TRBJ1-1|TRBD1
CSADYRGGTEAFF
>TRBV6-6|15|TRBJ2-7|TRBD2
CASSDGLADSYEQYF
>TRBV19|14|TRBJ2-7|-
CASSIDGRTYEQYF
>TRBV9|16|TRBJ1-3|TRBD1
CASSPRTGPAGNTIYF
>TRBV6-6|14|TRBJ1-2|-
CASRPTGTGDGYTF
>TRBV5-1|15|TRBJ1-1|-
CASSLATGGSTEAFF
>TRBV5-6|15|TRBJ1-1|-
CASRPGRGPNTEAFF
>TRBV7-3|15|TRBJ1-1|TRBD1
CASSLSGTGNTEAFF
>TRBV6-5|15|TRBJ2-7|TRBD2
CASSYKRGPSYEQYF
>TRBV7-2|16|TRBJ1-1|-
CASSLVFPGDRTEAFF
>TRBV2|15|TRBJ2-6|-
CASSKQGAGANVLTF
>TRBV5-6|14|TRBJ2-2|TRBD1
CASSIRQGAGELFF
>TRBV6-5|15|TRBJ2-7|TRBD2
CASSYRRGGTYEQYF
>TRBV18|15|TRBJ2-7|TRBD1
CASSPGTGSLYEQYF
>TRBV5-1|15|TRBJ2-2|-
CASSSISDWTGELFF
>TRBV6-5|13|TRBJ1-2|TRBD1
CASRGDRSYGYTF
>TRBV5-1|14|TRBJ1-1|TRBD1
CASSPDRTNTEAFF
>TRBV30|12|TRBJ2-3|TRBD1
CAWGTGTDTQYF
>TRBV18|14|TRBJ2-5|TRBD1
CASSATGAGETQYF
>TRBV19|17|TRBJ2-2|-
CASSIPPSQSNTGELFF
>TRBV7-6|15|TRBJ1-1|-
CASSSTRDMNTEAFF
>TRBV19|13|TRBJ1-2|-
CASSIDGNYGYTF
>TRBV7-9|16|TRBJ2-3|-
CASSSSVPPYRDTQYF
>TRBV15|16|TRBJ2-3|TRBD2
CATSTLDGGGPDTQYF
>TRBV30|15|TRBJ2-2|TRBD1
CAWKGYRGTTGELFF
>TRBV7-2|14|TRBJ1-3|TRBD1
CASSLGQSGNTIYF
>TRBV19|14|TRBJ2-5|-
CASSMAGKGETQYF
>TRBV2|17|TRBJ2-5|TRBD2
CASSDGLAGGPGETQYF
>TRBV2|19|TRBJ2-1|-
CASSERPWRSGRAYNEQFF
>TRBV11-2|16|TRBJ2-1|-
CASSPVRGGSYNEQFF
>TRBV11-3|15|TRBJ2-1|-
CASSSRTRSYNEQFF
>TRBV15|16|TRBJ2-1|TRBD2
CATSSKLAGGFNEQFF
>TRBV15|16|TRBJ1-3|-
CATSRDRAGTGNTIYF
>TRBV2|17|TRBJ2-1|TRBD2
CASSGPSGQSSYNEQFF
>TRBV3-1/TRBV3-2|17|TRBJ1-3|-
CASSQRYQGFSGNTIYF
>TRBV10-3|15|TRBJ2-1|TRBD2
CAIRPEASGSIEQFF